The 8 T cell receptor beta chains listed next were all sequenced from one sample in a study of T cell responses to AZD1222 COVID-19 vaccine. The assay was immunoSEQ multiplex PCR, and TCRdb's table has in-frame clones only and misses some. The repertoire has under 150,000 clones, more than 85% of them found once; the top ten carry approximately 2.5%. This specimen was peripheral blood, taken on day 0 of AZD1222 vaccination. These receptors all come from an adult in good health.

The CDR3 reads CASSQDPPVASYLYEQYF. In nucleotides, the CDR3 is TGCGCCAGCAGCCAAGATCCTCCCGTAGCTAGCTATCTCTACGAGCAGTACTTC. The gene calls are TRBV4-1 and TRBJ2-7; D possibly corresponds to TRBD2 (5 bases). The V and J ends lost 0 bases and 3 bases respectively, with 21 bases between them. Per the germline V gene, CDR1 is MGHRA and CDR2 is YSYEKL. CDR3 length equals 18 residues.

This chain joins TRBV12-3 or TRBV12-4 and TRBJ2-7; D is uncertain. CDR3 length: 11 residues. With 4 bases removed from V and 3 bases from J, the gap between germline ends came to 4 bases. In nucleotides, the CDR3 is TGTGCCAGCAGTTCAGGCTACGAGCAGTACTTC. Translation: CASSSGYEQYF.

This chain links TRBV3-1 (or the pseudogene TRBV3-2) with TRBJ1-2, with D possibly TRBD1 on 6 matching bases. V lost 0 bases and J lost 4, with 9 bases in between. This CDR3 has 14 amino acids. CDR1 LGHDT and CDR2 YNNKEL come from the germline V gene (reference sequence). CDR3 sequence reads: CASSQDPTGYGYTF. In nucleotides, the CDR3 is TGTGCCAGCAGCCAAGACCCGACAGGCTATGGCTACACCTTC.

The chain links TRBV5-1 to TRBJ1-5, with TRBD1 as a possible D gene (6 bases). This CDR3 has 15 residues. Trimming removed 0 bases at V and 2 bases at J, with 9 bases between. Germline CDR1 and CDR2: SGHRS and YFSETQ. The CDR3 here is CASSLVAGGNQPQHF. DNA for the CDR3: TGCGCCAGCAGCTTGGTTGCAGGGGGCAATCAGCCCCAGCATTTT.

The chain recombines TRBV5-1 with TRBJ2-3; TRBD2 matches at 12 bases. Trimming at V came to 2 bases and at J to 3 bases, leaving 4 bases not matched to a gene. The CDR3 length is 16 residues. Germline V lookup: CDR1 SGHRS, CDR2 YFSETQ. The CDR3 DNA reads TGCGCCAGCAGCTTTAAACTAGCGGGAGGTACAGATACGCAGTATTTT. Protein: CASSFKLAGGTDTQYF. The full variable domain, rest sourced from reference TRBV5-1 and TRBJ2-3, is KAGVTQTPRYLIKTRGQQVTLSCSPISGHRSVSWYQQTPGQGLQFLFEYFSETQRNKGNFPGRFSGRQFSNSRSEMNVSTLELGDSALYLCASSFKLAGGTDTQYFGPGTRLTVL.

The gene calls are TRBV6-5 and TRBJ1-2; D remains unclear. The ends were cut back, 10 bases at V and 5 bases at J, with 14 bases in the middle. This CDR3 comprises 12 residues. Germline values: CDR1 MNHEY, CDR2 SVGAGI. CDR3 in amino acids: CATPGLGYGYTF. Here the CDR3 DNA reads TGTGCCACTCCGGGATTGGGATATGGCTACACCTTC.

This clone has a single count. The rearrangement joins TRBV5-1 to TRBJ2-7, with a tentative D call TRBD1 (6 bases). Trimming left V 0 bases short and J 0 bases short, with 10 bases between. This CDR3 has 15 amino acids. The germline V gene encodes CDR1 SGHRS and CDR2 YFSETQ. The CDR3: CASSLAGTFSYEQYF. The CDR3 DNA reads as TGCGCCAGCAGCTTGGCCGGGACATTCTCCTACGAGCAGTACTTC.

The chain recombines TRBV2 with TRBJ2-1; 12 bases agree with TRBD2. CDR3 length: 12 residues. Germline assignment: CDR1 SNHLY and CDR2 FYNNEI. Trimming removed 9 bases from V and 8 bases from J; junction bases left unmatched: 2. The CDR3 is CASRLAGDEQFF. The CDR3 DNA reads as TGTGCCAGTAGACTAGCGGGAGATGAGCAGTTCTTC. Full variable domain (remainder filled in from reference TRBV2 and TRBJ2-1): EPEVTQTPSHQVTQMGQEVILRCVPISNHLYFYWYRQILGQKVEFLVSFYNNEISEKSEIFDDQFSVERPDGSNFTLKIRSTKLEDSAMYFCASRLAGDEQFFGPGTRLTVL.